Sequencing of this T cell receptor beta chain was carried out in a study of blood T cell repertoires in COVID-19. Profiled with immunoSEQ multiplex PCR; TCRdb holds only in-frame clones, not every one. This repertoire shows roughly 50,000 clones, roughly 87% found once; its top ten account for 15% to 20%. The germline V gene encodes CDR1 SNHLY and CDR2 FYNNEI. V lost 7 bases and J lost 5, with 12 bases in between. The CDR3 sequence is 14 residues long. The chain uses TRBV2 and TRBJ1-6; TRBD1 might be the D (6 bases). The sample taken for sequencing was peripheral blood. The origin of this receptor is a human donor with active COVID-19. The donor label of this sample is uncertain. DNA for the CDR3: TGTGCCAGCAAACAGGGAGAGGATAATTCACCCCTCCACTTT. Protein sequence: CASKQGEDNSPLHF.